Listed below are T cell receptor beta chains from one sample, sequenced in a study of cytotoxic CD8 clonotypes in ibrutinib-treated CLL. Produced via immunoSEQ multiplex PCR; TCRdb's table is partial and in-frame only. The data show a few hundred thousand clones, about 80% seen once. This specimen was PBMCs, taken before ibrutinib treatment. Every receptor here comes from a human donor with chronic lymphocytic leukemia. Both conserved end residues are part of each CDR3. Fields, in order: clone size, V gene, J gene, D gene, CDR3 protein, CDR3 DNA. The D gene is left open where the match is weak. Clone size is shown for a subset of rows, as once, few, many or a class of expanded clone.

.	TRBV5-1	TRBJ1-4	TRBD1	CASSPRTGDNEKLFF	TGCGCCAGCAGCCCCCGAACAGGGGATAATGAAAAACTGTTTTTT
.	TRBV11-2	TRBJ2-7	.	CASSLVYGPYEQYF	TGTGCCAGCAGCTTGGTTTATGGGCCCTACGAGCAGTACTTC
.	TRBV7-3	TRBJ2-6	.	CASSLKHRSLSGANVLTF	TGTGCCAGCAGCTTAAAACACAGGTCCTTGTCTGGGGCCAACGTCCTGACTTTC
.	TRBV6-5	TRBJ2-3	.	CASSYSAIPVTQYF	TGTGCCAGCAGTTACTCCGCGATTCCGGTTACGCAGTATTTT
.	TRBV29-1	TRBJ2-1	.	CSVERKQFF	TGCAGCGTTGAAAGGAAGCAGTTCTTC
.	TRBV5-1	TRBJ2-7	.	CASSLRSQRGEQYF	TGCGCCAGCAGCTTGCGCAGCCAACGAGGAGAGCAGTACTTC
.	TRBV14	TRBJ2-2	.	CASSQVRANTGELFF	TGTGCCAGCAGCCAAGTTAGAGCGAACACCGGGGAGCTGTTTTTT
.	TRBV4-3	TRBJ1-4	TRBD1	CASSSRTGVDEKLFF	TGCGCCAGCAGCTCGCGGACAGGTGTGGATGAAAAACTGTTTTTT
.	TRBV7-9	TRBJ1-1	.	CASSQDISEAFF	TGTGCCAGCAGCCAGGACATATCTGAAGCTTTCTTT
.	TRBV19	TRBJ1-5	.	CASSLDRNQPQHF	TGTGCCAGTAGTCTAGACCGGAATCAGCCCCAGCATTTT
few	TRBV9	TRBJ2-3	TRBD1	CASSETGGTDTQYF	TGTGCCAGCAGCGAAACAGGGGGCACAGATACGCAGTATTTT
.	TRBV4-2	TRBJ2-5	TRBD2	CASSQGLAGSETQYF	TGTGCCAGCAGCCAAGGTCTAGCGGGAAGTGAGACCCAGTACTTC
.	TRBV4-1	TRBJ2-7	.	CASSQVAGGSYYEQYF	TGCGCCAGCAGCCAAGTCGCCGGGGGAAGCTACTACGAGCAGTACTTC
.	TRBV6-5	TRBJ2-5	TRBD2	CASSYGGLAGQETQYF	TGTGCCAGCAGTTACGGAGGATTAGCGGGGCAAGAGACCCAGTACTTC
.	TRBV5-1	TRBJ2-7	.	CASKSTGTYEQYF	TGCGCCAGCAAAAGCACGGGTACCTACGAGCAGTACTTC
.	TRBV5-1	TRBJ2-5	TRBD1	CASSLIGQGMETQYF	TGCGCCAGCAGTTTGATTGGACAGGGAATGGAGACCCAGTACTTC
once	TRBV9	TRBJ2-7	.	CASSVHPGVSYEQYF	TGTGCCAGCAGCGTCCATCCCGGGGTCTCCTACGAGCAGTACTTC
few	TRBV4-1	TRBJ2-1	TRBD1	CASSHRQGPPYNEQFF	TGCGCCAGCAGCCACCGACAGGGGCCCCCCTACAATGAGCAGTTCTTC
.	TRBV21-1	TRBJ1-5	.	CASTPLQGHNLWTQHF	TGTGCCAGCACGCCTCTCCAAGGGCACAATCTCTGGACCCAGCATTTT
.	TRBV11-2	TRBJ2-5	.	CASSLEAKWETQYF	TGTGCCAGCAGCTTAGAAGCGAAGTGGGAGACCCAGTACTTC
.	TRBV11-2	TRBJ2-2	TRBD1	CASSSNQRAGGTGELFF	TGTGCCAGCAGCTCTAATCAGAGGGCAGGGGGCACCGGGGAGCTGTTTTTT
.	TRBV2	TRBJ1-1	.	CASSELTEAFF	TGTGCCAGCAGTGAGTTAACTGAAGCTTTCTTT
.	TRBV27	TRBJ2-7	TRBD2	CASSLAGALGEQYF	TGTGCCAGCAGTCTAGCGGGAGCCCTGGGCGAGCAGTACTTC
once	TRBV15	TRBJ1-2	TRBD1	CATSGDRVYGYTF	TGTGCCACCAGCGGGGACAGGGTCTATGGCTACACCTTC
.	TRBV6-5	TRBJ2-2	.	CASGRTLRAGELFF	TGTGCCAGCGGGAGGACTTTACGAGCCGGGGAGCTGTTTTTT
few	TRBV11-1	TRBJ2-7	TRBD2	CASSLRLAGGIYYEQYF	TGTGCCAGCAGCTTGCGGCTAGCGGGGGGTATATACTACGAGCAGTACTTC
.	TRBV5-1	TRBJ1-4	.	CASRQGGQNEKLFF	TGCGCCAGCAGACAGGGCGGGCAAAATGAAAAACTGTTTTTT
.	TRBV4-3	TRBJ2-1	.	CASSQDPGTYNEQFF	TGCGCCAGCAGCCAAGATCCTGGGACCTACAATGAGCAGTTCTTC
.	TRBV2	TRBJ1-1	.	CASSEDLNTEAFF	TGTGCCAGCAGTGAAGACTTGAACACTGAAGCTTTCTTT
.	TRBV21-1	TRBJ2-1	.	CASSKEASSYNEQFF	TGTGCCAGCAGCAAAGAGGCTAGCAGCTACAATGAGCAGTTCTTC
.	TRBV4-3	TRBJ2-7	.	CASSQERDQGYEQYF	TGCGCCAGCAGCCAAGAGAGGGACCAGGGTTACGAGCAGTACTTC
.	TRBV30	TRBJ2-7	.	CAWSVWGTTYEQYF	TGTGCCTGGAGTGTCTGGGGTACTACCTACGAGCAGTACTTC
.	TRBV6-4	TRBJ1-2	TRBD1	CASKQGQNNYGYTF	TGTGCCAGCAAGCAGGGACAGAATAACTATGGCTACACCTTC
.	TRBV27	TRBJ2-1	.	CATMTRTGDEQFF	TGTGCCACCATGACCCGGACGGGGGATGAGCAGTTCTTC
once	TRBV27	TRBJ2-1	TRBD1	CASSLMGQIYNEQFF	TGTGCCAGCAGTTTAATGGGACAGATCTACAATGAGCAGTTCTTC
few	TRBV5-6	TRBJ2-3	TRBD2	CASSLVGGTSGRTDTQYF	TGTGCCAGCAGCTTGGTTGGAGGGACTAGCGGACGCACAGATACGCAGTATTTT
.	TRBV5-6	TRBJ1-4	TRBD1	CASSVDRANEKLFF	TGTGCCAGCAGCGTAGACAGGGCTAATGAAAAACTGTTTTTT
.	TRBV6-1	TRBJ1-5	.	CASSDLRVWSNQPQHF	TGTGCCAGCAGTGACCTCAGGGTTTGGAGCAATCAGCCCCAGCATTTT
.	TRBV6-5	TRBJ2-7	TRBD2	CASSTGTSGKYEQYF	TGTGCCAGCAGCACCGGGACTAGCGGAAAATACGAGCAGTACTTC
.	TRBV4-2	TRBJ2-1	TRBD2	CASSPKLTHGLAFGEQFF	TGTGCCAGCAGCCCCAAATTAACGCATGGACTAGCGTTCGGTGAGCAGTTCTTC
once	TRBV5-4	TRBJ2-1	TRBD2	CASRSPKAGGPVDEQFF	TGTGCCAGCAGATCTCCCAAAGCGGGAGGGCCAGTCGATGAGCAGTTCTTC
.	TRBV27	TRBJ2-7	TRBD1	CASRTGQGPYEQYF	TGTGCCAGCAGGACAGGACAGGGACCCTACGAGCAGTACTTC
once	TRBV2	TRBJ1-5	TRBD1	CASRPTGGGQPQHF	TGTGCCAGCAGACCCACAGGGGGCGGTCAGCCCCAGCATTTT
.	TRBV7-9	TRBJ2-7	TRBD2	CASSLDYRVGGRALYEQYF	TGTGCCAGCAGCTTAGACTACAGGGTTGGCGGGAGGGCCCTCTACGAGCAGTACTTC
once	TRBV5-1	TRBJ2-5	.	CASSLTGSDETQYF	TGCGCCAGCAGCTTGACAGGGTCGGACGAGACCCAGTACTTC
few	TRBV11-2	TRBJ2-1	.	CASSLRRDAEEQFF	TGTGCCAGCAGCTTAAGGCGGGATGCGGAAGAGCAGTTCTTC
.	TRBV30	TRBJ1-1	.	CAWSPRALMNTEAFF	TGTGCCTGGAGTCCCAGGGCCTTAATGAACACTGAAGCTTTCTTT
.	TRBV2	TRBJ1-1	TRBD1	CASRRTGGTEAFF	TGTGCCAGCAGGCGGACAGGGGGCACTGAAGCTTTCTTT